This T cell receptor beta chain derives from a study of cytomegalovirus exposure and HLA in healthy donors. The primer mix had 60 Vbeta and 13 Jbeta primers. In the study's own analysis: An analysis that came later counted some 80 million unique TCR beta chains, approximately 10 million shared. TCRdb keeps only in-frame clones here, not all; method: immunoSEQ multiplex PCR. V and J calls and clone size come straight from that table; D and trimming were deduced from the DNA. The sample yields some 150,000 clones, more than 65% seen once. Trimming pared 0 bases from V and 4 bases from J, leaving 9 bases between. From germline, CDR1 is LGHNA and CDR2 YSLEER. The CDR3 length is 14 residues. Comments on this clone: Its antigen remains unknown.

The study, taken as a whole, reports: Fewer than 200 TCR beta chains were listed as cytomegalovirus-associated.

The sequence was obtained from a woman in her 50s in good health and CMV-seronegative. Sequencing used PBMCs. This chain uses TRBV4-3 with TRBJ1-2; D uncertain. CDR3 DNA sequence: TGCGCCAGCAGCCAAGATTTACCGAGCTATGGCTACACCTTC. This encodes CASSQDLPSYGYTF.